Below, 25 T cell receptor beta chains from the same sample are listed, as sequenced in a study of vaccination and CD4 T cells after COVID-19. Described treatment: approximately nine-day PBMC culture with coronavirus spike peptide pools or control peptides (ViraFEST assay). Antigens of these TCRs are unknown. The Oncomine TCR Beta short-read assay sequenced DNA from cultured CD4+ T cells. TCRdb fed the PCR reads into MiXCR, producing one record per CDR3 protein. The data contain 20,000 to 30,000 distinct CDR3 sequences, roughly 45% of them seen just once; the ten biggest clones take up roughly 7%. Specimen: CD4+ T cells from blood, cultured in vitro. All receptors come from a human donor who had recovered from COVID-19.

This clonotype was counted between two and nine times. The chain has TRBV6-2 or TRBV6-3 and TRBJ1-2, with D uncertain. V dropped 8 bases and J dropped 4 bases, with 14 bases sitting between them. The germline gives CDR1 MNHEY, CDR2 SVGEGT. The length of the CDR3 is 13 residues. CDR3 DNA sequence: TGTGCCAGCCGGGATCCATCAGGCTATGGCTACACCTTC. Residues: CASRDPSGYGYTF.

This clonotype was seen a handful of times. The chain is built from TRBV7-2 and TRBJ2-4, with TRBD2 identical over 8 bases. V shed 5 bases and J 8 bases; nucleotides not matched to a gene: 14. CDR1 and CDR2 from the germline V gene are SGHTA and FQGNSA. The CDR3 contains 16 residues. The CDR3 DNA reads as TGTGCCAGCAGCAAGCCGCCGGGGCCGGGGGGGTACATTCAGTACTTC. It encodes CASSKPPGPGGYIQYF.

The rearrangement uses TRBV7-3 and TRBJ2-3, with TRBD2 matching 10 bases. V shed 0 bases, J shed 6 bases, and the junction held 3 bases outside the gene matches. Germline V gene data show CDR1 as SGHTA and CDR2 as FQGTGA. CDR3 length: 15 residues. CDR3 DNA: TGTGCCAGCAGCTTAACCCCGACTAGCGGGGATACGCAGTATTTT. Translated: CASSLTPTSGDTQYF.

The gene calls are TRBV28 and TRBJ1-2, with a possible D match to TRBD1 (6 bases). The CDR3 is made up of 16 amino acids. Between the trimmed V and J ends, which lost 3 bases and 4 bases, there was a span of 18 bases. The V gene's germline CDR1 is MDHEN and CDR2 SYDVKM. As DNA, the CDR3 is TGTGCCAGCAGTTTCTCTCCAGCGACAGGTCTCTATGGCTACACCTTC. Protein: CASSFSPATGLYGYTF.

The chain is built from TRBV7-2 and TRBJ2-1; TRBD1 aligns across 8 bases. The CDR3 length is 14 residues. V was clipped by 5 bases and J by 4 bases; unmatched bases: 4. Germline loops: CDR1 SGHTA, CDR2 FQGNSA. This chain's CDR3 is CASSDRDRYNEQFF. In nucleotides, the CDR3 is TGTGCCAGCAGCGACCGGGACAGGTACAATGAGCAGTTCTTC.

This chain uses TRBV28 with TRBJ2-7; D gene uncertain. This CDR3 comprises 11 residues. CDR1 MDHEN and CDR2 SYDVKM come from the germline V gene. Trimming took 2 bases from V and 3 from J, leaving 2 bases between them. The chain's CDR3 is CASSLNYEQYF. CDR3 in DNA: TGTGCCAGCAGTTTAAACTACGAGCAGTACTTC.

This clonotype was picked up a small number of times. CDR3 sequence: CASSYSHRDSGLWGNQPQHF. The DNA for the CDR3 is TGTGCCAGCAGTTACTCCCACCGGGACAGTGGCCTTTGGGGCAATCAGCCCCAGCATTTT. The chain employs TRBV6-7 and TRBJ1-5, with 7 bases aligning to TRBD1. TRBV6-7 is recorded as an ORF, its role being uncertain. Losses at the gene ends were 0 bases for V and 2 bases for J; bases not matched to a gene: 16. The CDR3 spans 20 residues.

In its sample, this clonotype was seen a few times. One end of the junction does not line up with germline, which may come from a read error. The V gene is TRBV7-9, the J gene TRBJ2-3, with 8 bases fitting TRBD2. There are 12 residues in the CDR3. Germline-derived CDR1 and CDR2 are SEHNR and FQNEAQ (reference sequence). The DNA for the CDR3 is TGTGCCAGCAGCTACCCAGCGGGGGTCGCGGATTTT. It translates to CASSYPAGVADF.

The gene calls are TRBV12-3 or TRBV12-4 and TRBJ2-5; perhaps TRBD1 as D (6 bases). The CDR3 runs to 14 residues. V lost 3 bases to trimming and J lost 2 bases, with 10 bases between them. In DNA, the CDR3 is TGTGCCAGCAGTTTCCCAGGGGTACAAGAGACCCAGTACTTC. This encodes CASSFPGVQETQYF.

This clonotype was observed a handful of times. The chain joins TRBV7-2 to TRBJ1-2; the match to TRBD1 covers 8 bases. Germline-derived CDR1 and CDR2 are SGHTA and FQGNSA. The CDR3 spans 15 residues. Trimming removed 0 bases from V and 4 bases from J; junction bases left unmatched: 4. The CDR3 DNA follows: TGTGCCAGCAGCTTAGCGCAGGGGGCTGGCTATGGCTACACCTTC. Protein sequence: CASSLAQGAGYGYTF.

This clonotype was seen a few times. V gene TRBV6-2 or TRBV6-3 combines with J gene TRBJ1-5; no clear D gene. V was cut by 5 bases and J by 4 bases, with 15 bases left in between. CDR1 MNHEY and CDR2 SVGEGT come from the germline V gene. The CDR3 contains 15 residues. CDR3: CASSDKGGSNQPQHF. The CDR3 DNA follows: TGTGCCAGCAGTGACAAGGGAGGGAGTAATCAGCCCCAGCATTTT.

The gene calls are TRBV5-1 and TRBJ2-5, with 8 bases aligning to TRBD2. The CDR3 spans 15 residues. Germline V CDR1 and CDR2: SGHRS, YFSETQ. J lost 5 bases, V lost 5 bases, and 11 bases had no gene match. CDR3 protein: CASSIYLAGAETQYF. The DNA for the CDR3 is TGCGCCAGCAGTATATACCTAGCGGGCGCCGAGACCCAGTACTTC.

As DNA, the CDR3 is TGCAGTGCCCGACAGGGGAGCGATCAGCCCCAGCATTTT. It is translated as CSARQGSDQPQHF. The J gene is TRBJ1-5, the V gene TRBV20-1, with 8 bases lining up with TRBD1. Unmatched junction bases numbered 6, after V lost 6 bases and J lost 5 bases. From germline, CDR1 is DFQATT and CDR2 SNEGSKA (reference sequence). This CDR3 is built from 13 residues.

V usage is TRBV12-3 or TRBV12-4 and J usage is TRBJ2-2, with D possibly TRBD1 on 5 matching bases. With 7 bases removed from V and 3 bases from J, the gap between germline ends came to 12 bases. The CDR3 spans 14 residues. The chain's CDR3 is CASTDRGYTGELFF. The CDR3 coding sequence is TGTGCCAGCACCGACAGAGGCTACACCGGGGAGCTGTTTTTT.

V gene TRBV10-3 combines with J gene TRBJ2-5, with a possible D match to TRBD1 (5 bases). Per the germline V gene, CDR1 is ENHRY and CDR2 is SYGVKD. Trimming took 3 bases from V and 5 from J, leaving 16 bases between them. The CDR3 has 15 residues. Written as DNA, the CDR3 is TGTGCCATCAGTGACCCCCTAGGGGTGGGGGAGACCCAGTACTTC. The encoded protein is CAISDPLGVGETQYF.

The V call is TRBV7-2, the J call TRBJ2-3, with TRBD1 matching 7 bases. This CDR3 spans 13 amino acids. Germline V gene sequence: CDR1 SGHTA, CDR2 FQGNSA. V trimming: 5 bases; J trimming: 7 bases; junction bases outside the gene matches: 6. DNA for the CDR3: TGTGCCAGCAGCCTGGGACAGTTGTATACGCAGTATTTT. It specifies CASSLGQLYTQYF.

This chain connects TRBV20-1 to TRBJ2-1; 10 bases align to TRBD2. Trimming removed 5 bases from V and 2 bases from J; junction bases left unmatched: 6. The CDR3 has 15 amino acids. CDR1 DFQATT and CDR2 SNEGSKA come from the germline V gene (reference sequence). CDR3 sequence reads: CSADSSGGPYNEQFF. DNA for the CDR3: TGCAGTGCTGATTCTAGCGGGGGCCCCTACAATGAGCAGTTCTTC.

The chain uses TRBV28 and TRBJ1-2; 8 bases agree with TRBD1. The CDR3 consists of 18 residues. V shed 5 bases and J 3 bases; nucleotides not matched to a gene: 17. Germline CDR1 reads MDHEN; CDR2 reads SYDVKM. CDR3 amino acids: CASSPPQQGARRDYGYTF. The CDR3 DNA sequence: TGTGCCAGCAGTCCCCCCCAGCAGGGGGCACGACGGGACTATGGCTACACCTTC.

The chain has TRBV12-2 and TRBJ1-3; the table calls TRBD1, which could not be checked here. TRBV12-2 is shown as a pseudogene. The CDR3 contains 19 residues. This CDR3 reads CASRTEGPIYRADGNTIYF. The DNA of the CDR3 is TGTGCAAGTCGCACCGAGGGGCCTATTTACAGGGCCGACGGAAACACCATATATTTT.

This clonotype was counted only a few times. This chain connects TRBV6-2 or TRBV6-3 to TRBJ2-2, with D hard to call. Trimming stripped 7 bases from V and 1 base from J, with 7 bases between. Germline loops: CDR1 MNHEY, CDR2 SVGEGT. This CDR3 region has 13 residues. The CDR3 DNA reads TGTGCCAGCACAGTCCTGAACACCGGGGAGCTGTTTTTT. Amino acids: CASTVLNTGELFF.

This clonotype was counted only a few times. This chain connects TRBV20-1 to TRBJ2-3; D might be TRBD2 (6 bases). This CDR3 region has 13 residues. The germline V gene has CDR1 DFQATT and CDR2 SNEGSKA (reference sequence). The V end lost 1 base, the J end lost 6 bases, and 11 bases lay between the germline ends. CDR3 sequence reads: CSARGREFDTQYF. CDR3 coding DNA: TGCAGTGCTAGAGGACGGGAGTTCGATACGCAGTATTTT.

This chain uses TRBV7-3 with TRBJ2-7; 7 nucleotides line up with TRBD1. V lost 3 bases to trimming and J lost 0 bases; unmatched junction nucleotides: 14. Germline V lookup: CDR1 SGHTA, CDR2 FQGTGA. This CDR3 contains 18 residues. The CDR3 DNA follows: TGTGCCAGCAGCTTTAACGCCCCCTCCGGGACAGTCTCCTACGAGCAGTACTTC. This translates into CASSFNAPSGTVSYEQYF.

This clonotype was seen a few times. The chain has TRBV11-3 and TRBJ2-5; 9 bases map to TRBD2. The germline gives CDR1 SGHNT, CDR2 YENEEA. V lost 1 base, J lost 4 bases, and 7 bases stayed unmatched. The CDR3 runs 16 residues. The CDR3 reads CASSLVGGGAPETQYF. The DNA for the CDR3 is TGTGCCAGCAGCTTAGTCGGCGGGGGGGCCCCAGAGACCCAGTACTTC.

This clonotype was seen a handful of times. The gene calls are TRBV2 and TRBJ1-2; 7 bases map to TRBD1. Germline CDR1 is SNHLY and CDR2 is FYNNEI. There are 14 residues in the CDR3. The V gene end was trimmed by 2 bases and the J gene end by 8 bases; junction bases not matched to a gene: 8. The CDR3 sequence: CASSEPDRAEGYTF. CDR3 nucleotides: TGTGCCAGCAGTGAACCTGACAGGGCCGAAGGCTACACCTTC.

V usage is TRBV20-1 and J usage is TRBJ2-5, with D possibly being TRBD1 or TRBD2 (5 bases each). The CDR3 totals 14 residues. With 3 bases removed from V and 5 bases from J, the gap between germline ends came to 16 bases. The V gene's germline CDR1 is DFQATT and CDR2 SNEGSKA (reference sequence). The CDR3 is CSASRGPPMETQYF. CDR3 sequence (DNA): TGCAGTGCTAGCCGGGGCCCTCCCATGGAGACCCAGTACTTC.